This TCR beta chain is from a study of early T cells in non-severe SARS-CoV-2 infection. This clonotype appeared a few times. TCRdb called the 5' RACE reads again in MiXCR, with one record for every CDR3 protein. This sample has 83,000 or so distinct CDR3 sequences, with about 10% found just once. CDR3 length equals 15 residues. Trimming removed 6 bases at V and 4 bases at J, with 13 bases between. The source is an adult who was a healthcare worker with PCR-confirmed SARS-CoV-2 infection or an uninfected control (not recorded which). The genes are TRBV12-3 or TRBV12-4 and TRBJ2-6, with D unclear. Sequenced material: whole blood, taken at baseline. CDR3 nucleotide sequence: TGTGCCAGCAGCCGCAGCTTGTCAGGGGCCAACGTCCTGACTTTC. Protein product: CASSRSLSGANVLTF.